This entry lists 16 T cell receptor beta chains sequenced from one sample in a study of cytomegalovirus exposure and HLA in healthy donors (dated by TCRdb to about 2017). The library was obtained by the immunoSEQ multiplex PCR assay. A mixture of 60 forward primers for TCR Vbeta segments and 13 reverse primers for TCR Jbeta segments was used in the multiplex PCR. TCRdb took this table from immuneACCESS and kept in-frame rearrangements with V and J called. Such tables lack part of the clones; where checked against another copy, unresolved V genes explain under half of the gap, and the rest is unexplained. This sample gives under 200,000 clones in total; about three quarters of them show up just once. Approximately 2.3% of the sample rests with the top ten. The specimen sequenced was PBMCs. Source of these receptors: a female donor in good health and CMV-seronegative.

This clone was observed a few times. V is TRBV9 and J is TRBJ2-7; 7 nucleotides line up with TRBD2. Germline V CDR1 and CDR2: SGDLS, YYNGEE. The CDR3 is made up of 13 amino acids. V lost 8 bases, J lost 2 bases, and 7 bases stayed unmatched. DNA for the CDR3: TGTGCCAGTTCTAGCGGCACAACCTACGAGCAGTACTTC. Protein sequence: CASSSGTTYEQYF.

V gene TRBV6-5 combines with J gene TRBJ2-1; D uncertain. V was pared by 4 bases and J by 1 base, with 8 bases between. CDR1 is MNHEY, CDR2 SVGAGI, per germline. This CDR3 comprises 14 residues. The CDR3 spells CASSFLTSYNEQFF. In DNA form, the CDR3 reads TGTGCCAGCAGTTTTCTAACTTCCTACAATGAGCAGTTCTTC.

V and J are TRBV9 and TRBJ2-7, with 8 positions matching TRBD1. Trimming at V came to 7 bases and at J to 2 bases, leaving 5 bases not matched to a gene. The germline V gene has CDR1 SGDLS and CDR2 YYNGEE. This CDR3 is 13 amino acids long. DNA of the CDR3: TGTGCCAGCGGGGGACAGGAGGCCTACGAGCAGTACTTC. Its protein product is CASGGQEAYEQYF.

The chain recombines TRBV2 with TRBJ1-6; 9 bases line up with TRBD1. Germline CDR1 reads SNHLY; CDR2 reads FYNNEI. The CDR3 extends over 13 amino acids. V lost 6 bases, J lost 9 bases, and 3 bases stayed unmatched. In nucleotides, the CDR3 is TGTGCCAGCAGGGGGACAGGGAGTTCACCCCTCCACTTT. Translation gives CASRGTGSSPLHF. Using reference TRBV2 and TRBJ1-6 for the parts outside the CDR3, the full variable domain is EPEVTQTPSHQVTQMGQEVILRCVPISNHLYFYWYRQILGQKVEFLVSFYNNEISEKSEIFDDQFSVERPDGSNFTLKIRSTKLEDSAMYFCASRGTGSSPLHFGNGTRLTVT.

The CDR3 loop is CASSPREGHLSTDTQYF. The CDR3 coding sequence is TGTGCCAGCTCACCACGGGAGGGACATCTAAGCACAGATACGCAGTATTTT. The chain couples TRBV18 to TRBJ2-3; a possible D gene is TRBD2 (7 bases). V lost 1 base and J 0 bases, leaving 14 bases between the germline ends. Looked up from germline, CDR1 is KGHSH and CDR2 is LQKENI. CDR3 length equals 17 residues.

The chain's CDR3 is CASSPGQGRYEQYF. The CDR3 nucleotides read TGTGCCAGCTCACCCGGACAGGGCCGGTACGAGCAGTACTTC. The V call is TRBV18, the J call TRBJ2-7, with 8 bases fitting TRBD1. Unmatched junction bases numbered 5, after V lost 3 bases and J lost 4 bases. The CDR3 is 14 residues long. From germline, CDR1 is KGHSH and CDR2 LQKENI.

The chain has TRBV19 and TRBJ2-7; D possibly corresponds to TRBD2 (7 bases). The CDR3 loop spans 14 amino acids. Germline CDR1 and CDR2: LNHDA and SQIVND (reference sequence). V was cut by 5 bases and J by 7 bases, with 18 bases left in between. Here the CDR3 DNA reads TGTGCCAGTAGTCTAACGTGGGAGGGGGATGAGCAGTACTTC. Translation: CASSLTWEGDEQYF. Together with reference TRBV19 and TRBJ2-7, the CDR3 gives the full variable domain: DGGITQSPKYLFRKEGQNVTLSCEQNLNHDAMYWYRQDPGQGLRLIYYSQIVNDFQKGDIAEGYSVSREKKESFPLTVTSAQKNPTAFYLCASSLTWEGDEQYFGPGTRLTVT.

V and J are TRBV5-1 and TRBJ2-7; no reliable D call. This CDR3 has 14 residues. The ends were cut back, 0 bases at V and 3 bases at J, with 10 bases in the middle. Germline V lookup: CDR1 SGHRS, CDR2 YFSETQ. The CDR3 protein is CASSLGTASYEQYF. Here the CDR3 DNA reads TGCGCCAGCAGCTTGGGCACTGCTAGCTACGAGCAGTACTTC.

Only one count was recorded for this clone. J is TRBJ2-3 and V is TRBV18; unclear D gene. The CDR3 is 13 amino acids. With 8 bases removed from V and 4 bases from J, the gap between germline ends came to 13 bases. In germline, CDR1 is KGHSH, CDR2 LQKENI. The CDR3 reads CASAPLGADTQYF. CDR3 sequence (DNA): TGTGCCAGCGCGCCCCTGGGCGCAGATACGCAGTATTTT.

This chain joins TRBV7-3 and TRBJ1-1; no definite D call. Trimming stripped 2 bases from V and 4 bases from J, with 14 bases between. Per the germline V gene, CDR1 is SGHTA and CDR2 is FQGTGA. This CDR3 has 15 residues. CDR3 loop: CASSLAPGRRTEAFF. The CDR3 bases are TGTGCCAGCAGCTTAGCCCCCGGGAGACGCACTGAAGCTTTCTTT.

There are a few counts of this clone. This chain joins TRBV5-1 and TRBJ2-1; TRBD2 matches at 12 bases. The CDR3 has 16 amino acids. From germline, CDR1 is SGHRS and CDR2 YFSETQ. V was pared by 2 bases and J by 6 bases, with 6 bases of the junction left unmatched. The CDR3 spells CASSLLAGGMGNEQFF. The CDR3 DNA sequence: TGCGCCAGCAGCTTACTAGCGGGAGGAATGGGCAATGAGCAGTTCTTC.

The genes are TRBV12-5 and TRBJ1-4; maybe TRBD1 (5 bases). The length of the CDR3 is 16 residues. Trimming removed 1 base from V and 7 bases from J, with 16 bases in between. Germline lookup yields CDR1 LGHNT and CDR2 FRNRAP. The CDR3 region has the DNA TGTGCTAGTGGTTTGGGACAGACGCGGGGTGTTGAAAAACTGTTTTTT. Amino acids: CASGLGQTRGVEKLFF.

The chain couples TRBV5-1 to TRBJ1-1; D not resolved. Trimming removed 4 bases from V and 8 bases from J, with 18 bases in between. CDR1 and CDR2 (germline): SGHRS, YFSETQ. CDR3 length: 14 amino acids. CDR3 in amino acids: CASSRNKRDAEAFF. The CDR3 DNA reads TGCGCCAGCAGCCGCAACAAGAGGGATGCAGAAGCTTTCTTT. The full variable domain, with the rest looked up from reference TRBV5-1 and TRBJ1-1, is KAGVTQTPRYLIKTRGQQVTLSCSPISGHRSVSWYQQTPGQGLQFLFEYFSETQRNKGNFPGRFSGRQFSNSRSEMNVSTLELGDSALYLCASSRNKRDAEAFFGQGTRLTVV.

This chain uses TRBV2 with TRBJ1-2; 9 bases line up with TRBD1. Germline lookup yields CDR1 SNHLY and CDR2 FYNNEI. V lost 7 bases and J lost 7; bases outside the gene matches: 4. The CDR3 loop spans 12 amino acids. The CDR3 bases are TGTGCCAGCACCTGGACAGGGGTTGGCTACACCTTC. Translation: CASTWTGVGYTF.

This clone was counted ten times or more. CDR3 bases: TGTGCCAGCAGCCCGCGACAGGGGAGCAATCAGCCCCAGCATTTT. It is translated as CASSPRQGSNQPQHF. This rearrangement joins TRBV11-2 to TRBJ1-5; 8 bases are shared with TRBD1. CDR3 length equals 15 residues. Unmatched junction bases numbered 4, after V lost 5 bases and J lost 1 base. Germline CDR1 reads SGHAT; CDR2 reads FQNNGV.

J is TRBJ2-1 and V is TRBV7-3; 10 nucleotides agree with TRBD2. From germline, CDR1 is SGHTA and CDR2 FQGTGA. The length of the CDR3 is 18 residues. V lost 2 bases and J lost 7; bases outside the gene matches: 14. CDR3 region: CASSLDSGGASGRNEQFF. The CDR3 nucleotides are TGTGCCAGCAGCTTAGATTCGGGGGGGGCTAGCGGGAGAAATGAGCAGTTCTTC.